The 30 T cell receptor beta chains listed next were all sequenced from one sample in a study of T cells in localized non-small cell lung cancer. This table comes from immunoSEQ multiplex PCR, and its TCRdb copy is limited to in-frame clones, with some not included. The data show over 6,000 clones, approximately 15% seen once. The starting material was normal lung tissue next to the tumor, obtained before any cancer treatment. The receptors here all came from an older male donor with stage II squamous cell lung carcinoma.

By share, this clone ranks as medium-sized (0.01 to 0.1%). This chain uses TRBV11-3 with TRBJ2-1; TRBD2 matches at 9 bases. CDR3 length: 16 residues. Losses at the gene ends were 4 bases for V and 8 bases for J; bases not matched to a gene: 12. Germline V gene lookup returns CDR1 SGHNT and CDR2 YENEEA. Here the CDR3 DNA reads TGTGCCAGCAGCTACCCCGCTAGCGGGGCGTGGGATGAGCAGTTCTTC. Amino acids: CASSYPASGAWDEQFF.

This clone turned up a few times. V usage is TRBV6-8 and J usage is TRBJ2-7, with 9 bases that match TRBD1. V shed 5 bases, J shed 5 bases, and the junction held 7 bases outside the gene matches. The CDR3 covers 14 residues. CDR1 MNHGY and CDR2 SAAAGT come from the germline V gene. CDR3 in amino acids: CASSNTGGLNEQYF. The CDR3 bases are TGTGCCAGCAGTAACACAGGGGGCTTGAACGAGCAGTACTTC.

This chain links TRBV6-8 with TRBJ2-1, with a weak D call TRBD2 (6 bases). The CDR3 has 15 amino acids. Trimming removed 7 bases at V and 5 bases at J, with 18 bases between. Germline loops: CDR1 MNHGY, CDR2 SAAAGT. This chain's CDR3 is CASKDSGGLDNEQFF. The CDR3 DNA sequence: TGTGCCAGCAAAGATAGCGGTGGACTTGACAATGAGCAGTTCTTC.

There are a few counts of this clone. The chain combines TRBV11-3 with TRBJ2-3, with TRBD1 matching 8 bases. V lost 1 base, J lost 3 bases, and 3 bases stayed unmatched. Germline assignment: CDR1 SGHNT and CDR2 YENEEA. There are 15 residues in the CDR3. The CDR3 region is CASSLGTGRTDTQYF. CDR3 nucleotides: TGTGCCAGCAGCTTAGGGACAGGGCGAACAGATACGCAGTATTTT.

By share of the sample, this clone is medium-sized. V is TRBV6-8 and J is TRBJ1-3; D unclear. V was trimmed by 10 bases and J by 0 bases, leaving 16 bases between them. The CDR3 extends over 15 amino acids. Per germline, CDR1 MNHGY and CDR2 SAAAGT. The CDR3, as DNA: TGTGCCATCCTAGACCCTCTAGGCTCTGGAAACACCATATATTTT. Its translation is CAILDPLGSGNTIYF.

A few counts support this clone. CDR3 in amino acids: CASSISRVTHYEQYF. The CDR3 DNA is TGTGCCAGTAGTATTTCCCGGGTAACTCACTACGAGCAGTACTTC. The chain uses TRBV19 and TRBJ2-7; D not certain. Trimming shortened V by 3 bases and J by 3 bases, and 15 bases separated the two germline ends. This CDR3 has 15 residues. CDR1 is LNHDA, CDR2 SQIVND, per germline (reference sequence).

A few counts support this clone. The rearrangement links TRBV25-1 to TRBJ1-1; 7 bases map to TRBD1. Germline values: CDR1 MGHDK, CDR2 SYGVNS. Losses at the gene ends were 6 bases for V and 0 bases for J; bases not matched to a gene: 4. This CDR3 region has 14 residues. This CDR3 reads CASRRQGMNTEAFF. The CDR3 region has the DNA TGTGCCAGCAGGAGACAGGGAATGAACACTGAAGCTTTCTTT.

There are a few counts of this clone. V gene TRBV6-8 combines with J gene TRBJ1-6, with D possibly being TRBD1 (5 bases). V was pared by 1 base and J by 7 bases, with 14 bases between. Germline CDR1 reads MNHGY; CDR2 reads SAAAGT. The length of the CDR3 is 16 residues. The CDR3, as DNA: TGTGCCAGCAGTTACTACGGGGGAACGGGGAATTCACCCCTCCACTTT. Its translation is CASSYYGGTGNSPLHF.

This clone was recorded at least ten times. The CDR3 loop is CASSARDSGYGDTQYF. The DNA of the CDR3 is TGTGCCAGCAGCGCCAGAGACTCGGGTTACGGAGATACGCAGTATTTT. The chain recombines TRBV11-3 with TRBJ2-3; D not resolved. The CDR3 totals 16 residues. Trimming stripped 5 bases from V and 5 bases from J, with 20 bases between. In germline, CDR1 is SGHNT, CDR2 YENEEA.

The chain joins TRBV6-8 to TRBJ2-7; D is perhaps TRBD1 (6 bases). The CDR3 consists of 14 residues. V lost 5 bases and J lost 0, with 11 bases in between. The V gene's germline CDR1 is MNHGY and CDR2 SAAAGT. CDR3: CASSRTASSYEQYF. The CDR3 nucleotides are TGTGCCAGCAGTCGGACAGCGAGCTCCTACGAGCAGTACTTC.

The CDR3 protein is CSFSDRNVYGYTF. Written as DNA, the CDR3 is TGCAGCTTTTCCGACAGGAATGTCTATGGCTACACCTTC. This rearrangement joins TRBV29-1 to TRBJ1-2; D may be TRBD1 (6 bases). The CDR3 is 13 amino acids. The germline CDR1 and CDR2 sequences are SQVTM and ANQGSEA. V dropped 8 bases and J dropped 4 bases, with 17 bases sitting between them.

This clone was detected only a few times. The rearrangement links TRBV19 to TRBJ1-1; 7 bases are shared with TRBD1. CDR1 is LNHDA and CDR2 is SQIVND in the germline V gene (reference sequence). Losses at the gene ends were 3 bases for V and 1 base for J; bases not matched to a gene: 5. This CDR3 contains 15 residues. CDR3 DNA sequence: TGTGCCAGTAGTATCATCGACAGGGAGAACACTGAAGCTTTCTTT. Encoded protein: CASSIIDRENTEAFF.

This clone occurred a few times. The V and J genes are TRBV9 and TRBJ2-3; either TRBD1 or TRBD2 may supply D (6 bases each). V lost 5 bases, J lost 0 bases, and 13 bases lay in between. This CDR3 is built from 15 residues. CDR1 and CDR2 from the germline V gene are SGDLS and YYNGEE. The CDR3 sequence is CASSVWGASTDTQYF. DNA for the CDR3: TGTGCCAGCAGTGTCTGGGGGGCTAGCACAGATACGCAGTATTTT.

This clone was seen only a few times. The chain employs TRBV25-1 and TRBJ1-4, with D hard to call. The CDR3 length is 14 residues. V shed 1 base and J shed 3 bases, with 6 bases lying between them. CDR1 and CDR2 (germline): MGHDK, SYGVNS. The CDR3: CASSESGPNEKLFF. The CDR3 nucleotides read TGTGCCAGCAGTGAATCAGGACCTAATGAAAAACTGTTTTTT.

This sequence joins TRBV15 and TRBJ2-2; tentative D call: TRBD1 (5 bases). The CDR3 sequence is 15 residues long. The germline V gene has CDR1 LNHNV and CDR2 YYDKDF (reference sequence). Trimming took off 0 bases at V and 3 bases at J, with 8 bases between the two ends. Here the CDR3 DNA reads TGTGCCACCAGCAGAGAGCTGGGGCACACCGGGGAGCTGTTTTTT. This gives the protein CATSRELGHTGELFF.

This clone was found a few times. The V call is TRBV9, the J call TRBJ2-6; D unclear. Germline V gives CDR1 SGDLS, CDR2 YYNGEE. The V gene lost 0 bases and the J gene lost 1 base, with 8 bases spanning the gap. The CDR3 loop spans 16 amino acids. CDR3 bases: TGTGCCAGCAGCGTAGCTACGAGGTCTGGGGCCAACGTCCTGACTTTC. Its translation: CASSVATRSGANVLTF.

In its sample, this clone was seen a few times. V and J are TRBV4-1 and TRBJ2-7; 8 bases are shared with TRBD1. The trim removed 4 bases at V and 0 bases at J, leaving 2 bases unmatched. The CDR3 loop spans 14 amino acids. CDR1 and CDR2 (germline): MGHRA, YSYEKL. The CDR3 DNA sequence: TGCGCCAGCAGCCGGGACAGGTACTCCTACGAGCAGTACTTC. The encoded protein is CASSRDRYSYEQYF.

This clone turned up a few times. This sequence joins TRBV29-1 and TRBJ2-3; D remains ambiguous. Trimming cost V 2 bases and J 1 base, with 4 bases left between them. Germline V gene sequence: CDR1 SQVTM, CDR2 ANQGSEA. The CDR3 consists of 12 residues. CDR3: CSVETGTDTQYF. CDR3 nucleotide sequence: TGCAGCGTTGAAACGGGCACAGATACGCAGTATTTT.

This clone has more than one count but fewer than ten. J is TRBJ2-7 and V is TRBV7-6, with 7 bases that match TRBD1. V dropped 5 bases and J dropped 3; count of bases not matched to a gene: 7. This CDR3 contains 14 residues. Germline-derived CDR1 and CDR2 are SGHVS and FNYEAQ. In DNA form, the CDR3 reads TGTGCCAGCAGCATACCGGGACAGTACTACGAGCAGTACTTC. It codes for CASSIPGQYYEQYF. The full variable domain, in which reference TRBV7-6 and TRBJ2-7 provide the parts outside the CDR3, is GAGVSQSPRYKVTKRGQDVALRCDPISGHVSLYWYRQALGQGPEFLTYFNYEAQQDKSGLPNDRFSAERPEGSISTLTIQRTEQRDSAMYRCASSIPGQYYEQYFGPGTRLTVT.

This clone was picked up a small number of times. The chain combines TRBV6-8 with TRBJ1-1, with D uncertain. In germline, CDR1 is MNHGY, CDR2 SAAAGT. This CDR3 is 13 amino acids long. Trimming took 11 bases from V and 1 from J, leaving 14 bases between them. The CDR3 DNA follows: TGTGCCGTCTCGGGAGACGCGAACACTGAAGCTTTCTTT. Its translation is CAVSGDANTEAFF.

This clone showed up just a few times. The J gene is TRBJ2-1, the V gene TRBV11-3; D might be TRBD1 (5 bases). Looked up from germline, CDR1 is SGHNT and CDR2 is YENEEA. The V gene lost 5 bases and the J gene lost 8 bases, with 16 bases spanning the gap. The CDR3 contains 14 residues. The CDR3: CASSRIGVVDEQFF. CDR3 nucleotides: TGTGCCAGCAGCCGTATAGGGGTTGTGGATGAGCAGTTCTTC.

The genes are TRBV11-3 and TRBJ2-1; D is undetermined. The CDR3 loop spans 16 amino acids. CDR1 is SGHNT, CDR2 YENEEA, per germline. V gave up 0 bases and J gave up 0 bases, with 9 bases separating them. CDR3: CASSLEALSSYNEQFF. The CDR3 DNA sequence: TGTGCCAGCAGCTTAGAAGCCCTCAGCTCCTACAATGAGCAGTTCTTC.

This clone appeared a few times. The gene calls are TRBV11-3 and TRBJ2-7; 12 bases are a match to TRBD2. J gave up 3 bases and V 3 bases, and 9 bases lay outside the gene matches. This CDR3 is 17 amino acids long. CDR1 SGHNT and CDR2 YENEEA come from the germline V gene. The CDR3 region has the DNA TGTGCCAGCAGCTTGGAGCCCCTAGCGGGGGGGCTCTACGAGCAGTACTTC. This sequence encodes CASSLEPLAGGLYEQYF.

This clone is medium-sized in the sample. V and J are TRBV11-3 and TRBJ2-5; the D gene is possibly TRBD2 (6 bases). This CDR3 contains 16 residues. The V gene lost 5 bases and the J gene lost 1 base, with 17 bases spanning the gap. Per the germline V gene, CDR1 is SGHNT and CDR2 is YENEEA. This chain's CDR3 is CASSASLPGSQETQYF. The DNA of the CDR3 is TGTGCCAGCAGCGCCAGCCTCCCCGGGAGCCAAGAGACCCAGTACTTC.

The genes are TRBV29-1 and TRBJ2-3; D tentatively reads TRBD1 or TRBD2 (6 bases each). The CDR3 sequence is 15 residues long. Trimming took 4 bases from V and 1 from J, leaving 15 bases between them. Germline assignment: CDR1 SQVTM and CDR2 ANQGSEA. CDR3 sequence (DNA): TGCAGCGTTGGCGGTACCGGGGGCGGCACAGATACGCAGTATTTT. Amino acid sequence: CSVGGTGGGTDTQYF.

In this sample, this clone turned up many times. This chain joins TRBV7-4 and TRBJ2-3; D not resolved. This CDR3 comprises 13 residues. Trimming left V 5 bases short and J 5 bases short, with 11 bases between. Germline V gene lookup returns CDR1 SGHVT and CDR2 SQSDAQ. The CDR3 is CASSLQLEDTQYF. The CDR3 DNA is TGTGCCAGCAGCCTTCAACTGGAAGATACGCAGTATTTT.

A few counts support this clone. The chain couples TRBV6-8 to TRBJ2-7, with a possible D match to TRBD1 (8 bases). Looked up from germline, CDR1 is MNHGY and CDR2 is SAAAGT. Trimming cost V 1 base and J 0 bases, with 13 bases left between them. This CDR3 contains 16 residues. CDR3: CASSYWGGTGSYEQYF. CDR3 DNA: TGTGCCAGCAGTTACTGGGGAGGGACAGGCTCCTACGAGCAGTACTTC.

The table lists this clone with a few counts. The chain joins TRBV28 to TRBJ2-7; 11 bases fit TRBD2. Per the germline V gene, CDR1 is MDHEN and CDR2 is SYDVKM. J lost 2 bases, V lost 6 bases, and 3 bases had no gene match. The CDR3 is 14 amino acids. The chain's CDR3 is CASRTSGGAYEQYF. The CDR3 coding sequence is TGTGCCAGCAGAACTAGCGGGGGAGCCTACGAGCAGTACTTC.

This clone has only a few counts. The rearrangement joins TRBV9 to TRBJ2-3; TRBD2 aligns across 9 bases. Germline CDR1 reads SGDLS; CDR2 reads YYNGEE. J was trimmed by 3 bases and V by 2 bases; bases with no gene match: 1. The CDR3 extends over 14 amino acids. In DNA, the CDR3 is TGTGCCAGCAGCGTGACTAGCGGTACAGATACGCAGTATTTT. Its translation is CASSVTSGTDTQYF.

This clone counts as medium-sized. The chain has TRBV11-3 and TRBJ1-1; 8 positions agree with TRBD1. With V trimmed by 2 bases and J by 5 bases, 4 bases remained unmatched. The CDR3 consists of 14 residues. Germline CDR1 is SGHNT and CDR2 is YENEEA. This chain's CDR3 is CASSLYRGETEAFF. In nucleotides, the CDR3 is TGTGCCAGCAGCTTATACAGGGGGGAGACTGAAGCTTTCTTT.